Listed below are T cell receptor beta chains from one sample, sequenced in a study of blood T cell repertoires in COVID-19. Assay used: immunoSEQ multiplex PCR; TCRdb lists only in-frame clones, some missing. Seen here are roughly 69,000 clones, 70% to 85% observed once, and the top ten hold approximately 9.2%. The source material was peripheral blood. Receptor source: a woman in her forties or fifties with acute or convalescent COVID-19. Each CDR3 is given with its conserved first and last residue. The order of the fields is clone size, D gene, V gene, J gene, CDR3 DNA, CDR3 protein. D genes are given only for firm matches. Clone size is shown for a subset of rows, as once, few, many or a class of expanded clone.

.	.	TRBV18	TRBJ2-7	TGTGCCAGCTCACCGACAGCCACCCACGAGCAGTACTTC	CASSPTATHEQYF
.	.	TRBV18	TRBJ1-3	TGTGCCAGCTCCCCTAACTCAGGCCGCTCTGGAAACACCATATATTTT	CASSPNSGRSGNTIYF
.	TRBD1	TRBV5-1	TRBJ1-4	TGCGCCAGCAGCTTGATAGGGGGCGGTGGTGAAAAACTGTTTTTT	CASSLIGGGGEKLFF
.	.	TRBV11-2	TRBJ1-1	TGTGCCAGCAGCTTATCTCAGGTGAACACTGAAGCTTTCTTT	CASSLSQVNTEAFF
.	.	TRBV4-2	TRBJ1-1	TGTGCCAGCAGCCTCCATGGGCAGGGGCACACTGAAGCTTTCTTT	CASSLHGQGHTEAFF
few	.	TRBV2	TRBJ2-2	TGTGCCAGCAGTAACCTCCAGGGAACCGGGGAGCTGTTTTTT	CASSNLQGTGELFF
.	TRBD2	TRBV5-4	TRBJ2-1	TGTGCCAGCACCTGGGGGGGTGCATCCTACAATGAGCAGTTCTTC	CASTWGGASYNEQFF
few	TRBD1	TRBV28	TRBJ2-5	TGTGCCAGCAGTATACTTGGGACAGGGGCCCAAGAGACCCAGTACTTC	CASSILGTGAQETQYF
.	.	TRBV19	TRBJ1-2	TGTGCCAGTAGCCAAGTACCCGGGACACCGGGAAGGAGGTATGGCTACACCTTC	CASSQVPGTPGRRYGYTF
.	.	TRBV2	TRBJ2-3	TGTGCCAGCAGTGAATTGAGGAGCCCCACAGATACGCAGTATTTT	CASSELRSPTDTQYF
.	.	TRBV4-1	TRBJ2-5	TGCGCCAGCAGCCAAGATATTCGGGGGTCCTTACAAGAGACCCAGTACTTC	CASSQDIRGSLQETQYF
.	.	TRBV5-1	TRBJ1-2	TGCGCCAGCAGCTTCGGGGAGGGAACCTATGGCTACACCTTC	CASSFGEGTYGYTF
.	.	TRBV6-5	TRBJ1-1	TGTGCCAGCAGGGGGACTGGTTCCGACGCTTTCTTT	CASRGTGSDAFF
.	.	TRBV10-3	TRBJ1-2	TGTGCCATCAGTGAGTCGGGCTCTTATGGCTACACCTTC	CAISESGSYGYTF
few	.	TRBV7-9	TRBJ1-1	TGTGCCAGCAGCGCTCAACCGAGAGCTTTCTTT	CASSAQPRAFF
.	.	TRBV9	TRBJ1-2	TGTGCCAGCAGCGCCGGGAGGGACGGGGAGTACTATGGCTACACCTTC	CASSAGRDGEYYGYTF
.	.	TRBV5-1	TRBJ1-1	TGCGCCAGCAGCCGGGTGGCTGGTATGAACACTGAAGCTTTCTTT	CASSRVAGMNTEAFF
.	.	TRBV30	TRBJ1-5	TGTGCCTGGAGTGGGGGAGGGGGTCAGCCCCAGCATTTT	CAWSGGGGQPQHF
.	TRBD1	TRBV12-3/TRBV12-4	TRBJ2-1	TGTGCCAGCACCCCGACAGGGGGTAATGAGCAGTTCTTC	CASTPTGGNEQFF
.	TRBD1	TRBV9	TRBJ2-7	TGTGCCAGCAGCGTAGCTGGGACAGACATCTACGAGCAGTACTTC	CASSVAGTDIYEQYF
few	TRBD1	TRBV27	TRBJ1-1	TGTGCCAGCAGTTTAAAACAGGGGGTTGGGGCTGAAGCTTTCTTT	CASSLKQGVGAEAFF
.	TRBD2	TRBV27	TRBJ2-1	TGTGCCAGCAGTCCACACCCCGGGGTTAGCGGGAGCGGTCCCTACAATGAGCAGTTCTTC	CASSPHPGVSGSGPYNEQFF
.	.	TRBV10-3	TRBJ1-3	TGTGCCATCAGTGAGTCTAGTGCTGGAAACACCATATATTTT	CAISESSAGNTIYF
few	TRBD2	TRBV27	TRBJ2-1	TGTGCCAGCAGCGGACAGCCCGGACTAGCGGGGGGTGGTGAGCAGTTCTTC	CASSGQPGLAGGGEQFF
.	.	TRBV5-1	TRBJ2-7	TGCGCCAGCAGAGCGGGCACTGCGAGCTCCTACGAGCAGTACTTC	CASRAGTASSYEQYF
.	TRBD1	TRBV5-4	TRBJ1-2	TGTGCCAGCAGGCCGACAGGGGGCACGTACTATGGCTACACCTTC	CASRPTGGTYYGYTF
.	TRBD2	TRBV5-1	TRBJ2-3	TGCGCCAGCGGCCAGCCCGGGAGCGGGGGCACAGATACGCAGTATTTT	CASGQPGSGGTDTQYF
.	.	TRBV30	TRBJ2-5	TGTGCCTGGAGAGGGGAGGCTCAGACCCAGTACTTC	CAWRGEAQTQYF
.	TRBD1	TRBV27	TRBJ1-6	TGTGCCAGCAGTGTAACCGGGACAGCTAATTCACCCCTCCACTTT	CASSVTGTANSPLHF
.	TRBD2	TRBV6-5	TRBJ2-7	TGTGCCAGCAGTTACACGCGGGAGCCCCCCCACGAGCAGTACTTC	CASSYTREPPHEQYF
once	.	TRBV27	TRBJ2-4	TGTGCCAGCAGTTTAAATGGCGGATTAGCCAAAAACATTCAGTACTTC	CASSLNGGLAKNIQYF
once	.	TRBV11-2	TRBJ1-1	TGTGCCAGCAGCTTAGCAGCTAGGGGTGAGTGGACCTTGAACACTGAAGCTTTCTTT	CASSLAARGEWTLNTEAFF
.	.	TRBV6-1	TRBJ1-1	TGTGCCAGCAGTGAACAGAACACTGAAGCTTTCTTT	CASSEQNTEAFF
.	.	TRBV18	TRBJ2-1	TGTGCCAGCTCACCAGAGGTTCAGACCTACAATGAGCAGTTCTTC	CASSPEVQTYNEQFF
.	TRBD2	TRBV14	TRBJ2-7	TGTGCCAGCAGCCAAGGTCTTCTAGCGGGAGGCTACGAGCAGTACTTC	CASSQGLLAGGYEQYF
.	TRBD1	TRBV6-5	TRBJ1-2	TGTGCCAGCAGCCGGCCGGGACAGGGAATGGAGGGCTACACCTTC	CASSRPGQGMEGYTF
.	.	TRBV6-5	TRBJ1-1	TGTGCCAGTACAGGGCTCACTGAAGCTTTCTTT	CASTGLTEAFF
once	.	TRBV10-2	TRBJ2-2	TGCGCCAGCAGTGAGGCCTATACCGGGGAGCTGTTTTTT	CASSEAYTGELFF
.	TRBD1	TRBV29-1	TRBJ2-3	TGCAGCGTATCGACAGGGACGGGCACAGATACGCAGTATTTT	CSVSTGTGTDTQYF
.	.	TRBV28	TRBJ1-2	TGTGCCAGCGTCAAAACCGGGAGGAACTATGGCTACACCTTC	CASVKTGRNYGYTF
.	.	TRBV28	TRBJ1-2	TGTGCCAGCAGGCAGGTGTCAGATGGTGGCTACACCTTC	CASRQVSDGGYTF